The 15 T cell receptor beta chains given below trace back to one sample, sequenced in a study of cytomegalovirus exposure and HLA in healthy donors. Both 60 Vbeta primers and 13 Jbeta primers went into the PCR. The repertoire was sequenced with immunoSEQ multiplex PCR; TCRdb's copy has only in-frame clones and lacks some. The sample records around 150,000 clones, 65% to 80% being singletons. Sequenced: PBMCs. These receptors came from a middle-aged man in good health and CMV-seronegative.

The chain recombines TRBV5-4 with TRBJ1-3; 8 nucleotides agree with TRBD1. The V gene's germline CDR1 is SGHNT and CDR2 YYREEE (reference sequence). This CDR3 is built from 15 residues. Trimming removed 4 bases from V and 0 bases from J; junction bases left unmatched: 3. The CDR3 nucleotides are TGTGCCAGCAGCCGGGGACAGGTCTCTGGAAACACCATATATTTT. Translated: CASSRGQVSGNTIYF.

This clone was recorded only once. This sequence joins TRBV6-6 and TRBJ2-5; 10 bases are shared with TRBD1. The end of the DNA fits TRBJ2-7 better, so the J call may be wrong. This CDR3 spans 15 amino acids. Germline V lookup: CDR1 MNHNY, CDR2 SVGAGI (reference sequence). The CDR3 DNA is TGTGCCAGCAGTAACCGGGACAGGGGAATCTACGAGCAGTACTTC. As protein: CASSNRDRGIYEQYF.

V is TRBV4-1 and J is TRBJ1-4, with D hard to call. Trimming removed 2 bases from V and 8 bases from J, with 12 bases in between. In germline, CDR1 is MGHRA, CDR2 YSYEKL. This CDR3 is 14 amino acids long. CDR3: CASSQRWLEEKLFF. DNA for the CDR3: TGCGCCAGCAGCCAAAGGTGGCTAGAAGAAAAACTGTTTTTT.

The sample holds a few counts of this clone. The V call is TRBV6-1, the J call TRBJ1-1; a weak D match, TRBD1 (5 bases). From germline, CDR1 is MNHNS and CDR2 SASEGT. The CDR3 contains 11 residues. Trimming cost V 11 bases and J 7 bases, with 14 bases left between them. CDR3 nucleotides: TGTGCCCTCTTGTGGGGCCTTGAAGCTTTCTTT. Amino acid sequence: CALLWGLEAFF.

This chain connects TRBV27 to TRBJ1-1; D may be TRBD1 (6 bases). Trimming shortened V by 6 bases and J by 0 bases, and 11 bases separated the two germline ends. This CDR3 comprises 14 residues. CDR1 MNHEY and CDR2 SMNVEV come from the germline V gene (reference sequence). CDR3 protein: CASSPGHLNTEAFF. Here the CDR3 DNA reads TGTGCCAGCAGCCCGGGACACCTGAACACTGAAGCTTTCTTT.

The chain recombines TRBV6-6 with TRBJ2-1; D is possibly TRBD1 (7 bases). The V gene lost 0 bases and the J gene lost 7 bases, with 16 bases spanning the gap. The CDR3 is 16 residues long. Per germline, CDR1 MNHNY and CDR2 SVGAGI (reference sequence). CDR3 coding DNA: TGTGCCAGCAGTTACTCGAATGAGGGGGCGGGGAATGAGCAGTTCTTC. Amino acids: CASSYSNEGAGNEQFF.

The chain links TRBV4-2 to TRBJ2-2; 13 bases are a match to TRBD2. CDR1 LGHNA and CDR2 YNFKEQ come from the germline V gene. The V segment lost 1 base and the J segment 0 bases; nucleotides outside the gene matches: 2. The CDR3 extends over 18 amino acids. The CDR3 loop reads CASSQGTSGSANTGELFF. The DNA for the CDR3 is TGTGCCAGCAGCCAAGGGACTAGCGGGAGTGCGAACACCGGGGAGCTGTTTTTT.

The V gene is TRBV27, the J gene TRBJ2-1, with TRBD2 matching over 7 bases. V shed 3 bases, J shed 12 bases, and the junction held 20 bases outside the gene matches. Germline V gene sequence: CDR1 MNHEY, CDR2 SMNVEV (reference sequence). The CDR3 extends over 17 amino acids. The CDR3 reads CASSFYSGLAAPMTQFF. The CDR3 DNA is TGTGCCAGCAGTTTTTATTCTGGGCTAGCGGCTCCAATGACGCAGTTCTTC.

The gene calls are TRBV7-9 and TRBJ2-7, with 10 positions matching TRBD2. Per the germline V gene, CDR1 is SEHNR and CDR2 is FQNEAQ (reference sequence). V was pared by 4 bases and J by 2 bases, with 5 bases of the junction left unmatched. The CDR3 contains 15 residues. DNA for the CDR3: TGTGCCAGCAGCTCAGGACTAGCGGATCCCTACGAGCAGTACTTC. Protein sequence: CASSSGLADPYEQYF.

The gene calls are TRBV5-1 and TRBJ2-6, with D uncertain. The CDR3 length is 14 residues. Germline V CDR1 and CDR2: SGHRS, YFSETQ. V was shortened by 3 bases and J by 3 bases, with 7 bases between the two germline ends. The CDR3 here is CASSSLYGANVLTF. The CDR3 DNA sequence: TGCGCCAGCAGCTCCCTGTATGGGGCCAACGTCCTGACTTTC.

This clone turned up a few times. CDR3 in DNA: TGTGCCTGCACAGGGGAACAAGATACGCAGTATTTT. It translates to CACTGEQDTQYF. This rearrangement joins TRBV2 to TRBJ2-3, with 7 positions matching TRBD1. This CDR3 has 12 amino acids. Germline loops: CDR1 SNHLY, CDR2 FYNNEI. The junction had 7 bases not matched to a gene; V was cut back by 11 bases and J by 5 bases.

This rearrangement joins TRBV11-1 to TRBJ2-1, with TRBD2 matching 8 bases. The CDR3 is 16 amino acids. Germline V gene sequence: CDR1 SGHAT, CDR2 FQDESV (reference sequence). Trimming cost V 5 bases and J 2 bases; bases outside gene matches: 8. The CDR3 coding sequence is TGTGCCAGCAGCCGAGGTCCAGCGGGAGCCTACAATGAGCAGTTCTTC. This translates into CASSRGPAGAYNEQFF.

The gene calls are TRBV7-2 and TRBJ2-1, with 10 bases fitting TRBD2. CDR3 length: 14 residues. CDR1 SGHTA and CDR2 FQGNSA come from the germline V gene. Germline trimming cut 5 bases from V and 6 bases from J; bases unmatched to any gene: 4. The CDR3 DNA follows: TGTGCCAGCAGCCCCGGACTAGCGGCCAATGAGCAGTTCTTC. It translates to CASSPGLAANEQFF.

The CDR3 here is CASRTTGAGNTEAFF. The CDR3 DNA is TGTGCCAGTAGGACCACAGGGGCCGGAAACACTGAAGCTTTCTTT. This sequence joins TRBV19 and TRBJ1-1, with 7 nucleotides matching TRBD1. The CDR3 has 15 residues. The V and J ends lost 6 bases and 2 bases, in that order; junction bases with no gene match: 9. Germline CDR1 LNHDA, CDR2 SQIVND (reference sequence).

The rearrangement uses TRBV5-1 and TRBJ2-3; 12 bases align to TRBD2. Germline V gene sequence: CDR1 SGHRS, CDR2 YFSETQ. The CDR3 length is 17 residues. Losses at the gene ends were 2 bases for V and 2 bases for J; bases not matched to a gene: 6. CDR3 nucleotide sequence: TGCGCCAGCAGCTTCCCGACTAGCGGGGGCCACACAGATACGCAGTATTTT. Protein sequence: CASSFPTSGGHTDTQYF.